This TCR beta chain is drawn from a study of glioma-infiltrating T cells after dendritic cell vaccination (dated by TCRdb to about 2016). Broadly, across the study: The cohort comprised around 15 glioblastoma patients from Phase I and II dendritic cell vaccination trials, 9 newly diagnosed and 6 with recurrent disease. In glioblastoma patients vaccinated with dendritic cells, deep sequencing of TCR beta CDR3 regions served to measure tumor-infiltrating lymphocyte content and to compare repertoires between tumor and blood. TCR sequencing metrics, including TIL content and tumor-blood repertoire overlap, were correlated with survival after dendritic cell vaccination. Patients received three intradermal dendritic cell vaccine injections at biweekly intervals in the arm below the axilla. Between the early 2000s and the early 2010s, the patients were given dendritic cell vaccination pulsed with autologous tumor lysate. To make the vaccine, monocyte-derived dendritic cells were cultured for approximately 7 days with IL-4 and GM-CSF and then pulsed overnight with autologous tumor lysate.

At the junction V is shortened by 1 base and J by 3 bases; bases outside the gene matches: 8. The germline V gene yields SNHLY for CDR1 and FYNNEI for CDR2. Counted from cysteine to phenylalanine, this CDR3 has 18 amino acids. Of all the DNA, just the CDR3 is kept, 54 bases in frame from base 1. TCRB CDR3 regions were amplified from around 2.1 ug genomic DNA, or all available DNA if less, using the immunoSEQ assay. The multiplex PCR relied on 60 forward primers for TCR V beta segments and 13 reverse primers for J beta segments. To estimate reads per starting template, synthetic control templates were spiked into each sample at limiting dilution. The Illumina HiSeq System generated 87 bp sequencing reads. The authors processed their data as follows. PCR and sequencing errors were removed by a nearest neighbor algorithm that merged closely related sequences. TCR overlap was measured as the percentage of unique tumor TCR beta sequences also present in the same patient's peripheral blood. TCRdb carries this immuneACCESS record with in-frame sequences only. Its versions omit some clonotypes, under half of them owing to an unresolved V gene in the studies checked, with the rest unexplained. For V, J and clone size, that table is used; D and trimming come from the DNA. The sample contains 85,000 or so clones, roughly 85% of them found a single time. Clones ranked in the top ten supply about 8.5% of the sample.

Concerning this clone: Its binding antigen is unknown. No qualities accompany the bases; no much larger clone lies one base away.

What the research found in general, with its limitations: No direct relationship between TCR clonality and survival was found, suggesting a diverse polyclonal response may matter. The three-group TCR overlap response model was described as speculative and requiring prospective validation. Higher estimated pretreatment TIL content predicted longer time to progression and overall survival after dendritic cell vaccination. The cohort was small and heterogeneous, with few patients having full blood and tumor sets and even fewer initial-recurrent tumor pairs.

Interpreted using the paper, the time point label stands for: after dendritic cell vaccination, including at tumor progression/relapse. To be selected, patients needed enough residual fresh-frozen tumor tissue and more than two years of available survival data. Molecular status otherwise varied across the glioblastoma patients, but none of them carried an isocitrate dehydrogenase mutation. PBMC were collected before vaccination, two weeks after the third vaccination, and at tumor progression when it occurred. The Qiagen DNeasy Blood extraction Kit was used to extract genomic DNA. Recombination linked TRBV2 to TRBJ2-2, with TRBD1 matching 10 junction bases. Material: blood, obtained after dendritic cell vaccination. The clonotype was recovered from a human donor with glioblastoma. CDR3 reads: CASSEVGVGTGDTGELFF. The nucleotides read TGTGCCAGCAGTGAAGTGGGGGTCGGGACAGGGGACACCGGGGAGCTGTTTTTT.